This T cell receptor beta chain was documented in a study of blood T cell repertoires in COVID-19. V lost 3 bases and J lost 0, with 14 bases in between. In germline, CDR1 is KGHSH, CDR2 LQKENI. This CDR3 is built from 16 residues. Adults between roughly 18 and 89 years of age took part from some 25 US areas. As handled by the study authors: Estimated nucleated cell counts came from reference gene primer amplification. Assay used: immunoSEQ multiplex PCR; TCRdb lists only in-frame clones, some missing. From that table come the V and J calls and clone size; the DNA was used to work out D and trimming. The sample contains roughly 230,000 clones, around 87% of which appear only once.

The chain recombines TRBV18 with TRBJ1-1; D might be TRBD1 (6 bases). The specimen sequenced was PBMCs or T cells enriched from blood (not recorded which). The sequence came from a man younger than 45 in a cohort exposed to, infected with or recovered from COVID-19 (not recorded which). The DNA of the CDR3 is TGTGCCAGCTCACCCCAGACAGGCCGGATGAACACTGAAGCTTTCTTT. Translated: CASSPQTGRMNTEAFF. The entire variable domain, with the rest obtained from reference TRBV18 and TRBJ1-1, is as follows: NAGVMQNPRHLVRRRGQEARLRCSPMKGHSHVYWYRQLPEEGLKFMVYLQKENIIDESGMPKERFSAEFPKEGPSILRIQQVVRGDSAAYFCASSPQTGRMNTEAFFGQGTRLTVV.